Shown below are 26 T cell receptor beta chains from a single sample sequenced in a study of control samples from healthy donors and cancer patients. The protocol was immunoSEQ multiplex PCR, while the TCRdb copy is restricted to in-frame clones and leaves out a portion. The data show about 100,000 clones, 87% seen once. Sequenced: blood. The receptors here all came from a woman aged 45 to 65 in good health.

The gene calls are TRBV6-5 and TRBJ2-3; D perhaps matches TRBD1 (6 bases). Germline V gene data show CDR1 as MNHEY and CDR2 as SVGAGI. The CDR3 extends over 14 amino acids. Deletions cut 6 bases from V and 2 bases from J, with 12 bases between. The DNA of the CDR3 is TGTGCCAGCAGGGCAGGGGCACACACAGATACGCAGTATTTT. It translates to CASRAGAHTDTQYF.

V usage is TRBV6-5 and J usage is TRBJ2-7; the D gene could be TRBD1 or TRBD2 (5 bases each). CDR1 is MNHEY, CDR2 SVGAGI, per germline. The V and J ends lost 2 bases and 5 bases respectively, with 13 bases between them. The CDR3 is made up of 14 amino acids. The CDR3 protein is CASSYRGVYNEQYF. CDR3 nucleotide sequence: TGTGCCAGCAGTTACAGAGGGGTCTACAACGAGCAGTACTTC.

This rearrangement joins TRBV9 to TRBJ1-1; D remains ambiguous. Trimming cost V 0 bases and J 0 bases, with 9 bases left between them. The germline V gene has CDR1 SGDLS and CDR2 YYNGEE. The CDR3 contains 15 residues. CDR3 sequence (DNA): TGTGCCAGCAGCGTAGGCGGCAGCTTGAACACTGAAGCTTTCTTT. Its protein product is CASSVGGSLNTEAFF.

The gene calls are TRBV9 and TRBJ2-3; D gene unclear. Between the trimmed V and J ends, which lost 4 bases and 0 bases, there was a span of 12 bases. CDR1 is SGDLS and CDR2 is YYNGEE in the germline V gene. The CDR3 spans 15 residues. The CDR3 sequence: CASSPTPTSTDTQYF. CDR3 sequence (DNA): TGTGCCAGCAGCCCAACACCAACTAGCACAGATACGCAGTATTTT.

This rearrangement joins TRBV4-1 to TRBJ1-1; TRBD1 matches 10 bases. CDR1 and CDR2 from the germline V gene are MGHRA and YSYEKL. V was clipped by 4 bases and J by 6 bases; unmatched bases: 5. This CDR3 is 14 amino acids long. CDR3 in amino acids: CASSPPGQGPEAFF. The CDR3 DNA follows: TGCGCCAGCAGCCCGCCGGGACAGGGGCCTGAAGCTTTCTTT.

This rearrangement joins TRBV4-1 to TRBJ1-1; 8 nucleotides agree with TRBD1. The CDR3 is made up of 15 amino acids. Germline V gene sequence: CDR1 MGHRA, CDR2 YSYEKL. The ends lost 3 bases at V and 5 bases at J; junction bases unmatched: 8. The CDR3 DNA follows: TGCGCCAGCAGCCACCTAACAGGGGGAGAAACTGAAGCTTTCTTT. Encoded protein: CASSHLTGGETEAFF.

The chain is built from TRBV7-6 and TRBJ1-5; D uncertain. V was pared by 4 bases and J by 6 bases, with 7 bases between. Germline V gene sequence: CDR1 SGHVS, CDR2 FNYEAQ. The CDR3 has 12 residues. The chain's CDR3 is CASSSPSQPQHF. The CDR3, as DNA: TGTGCCAGCAGCTCACCCAGTCAGCCCCAGCATTTT.

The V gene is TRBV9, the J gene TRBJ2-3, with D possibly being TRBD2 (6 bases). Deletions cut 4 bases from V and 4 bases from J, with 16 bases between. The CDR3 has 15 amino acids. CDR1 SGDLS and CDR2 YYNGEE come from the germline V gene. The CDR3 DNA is TGTGCCAGCAGCCTTCGGGGGAGAAAATCAGATACGCAGTATTTT. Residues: CASSLRGRKSDTQYF.

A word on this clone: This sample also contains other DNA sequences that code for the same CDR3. The CDR3 DNA is TGTGCCAGCAGCGTAGGGGGTGTGAACACTGAAGCTTTCTTT. Translating gives CASSVGGVNTEAFF. The chain couples TRBV9 to TRBJ1-1; D gene uncertain. Trimming removed 0 bases from V and 0 bases from J, with 6 bases in between. Looked up from germline, CDR1 is SGDLS and CDR2 is YYNGEE. This CDR3 contains 14 residues.

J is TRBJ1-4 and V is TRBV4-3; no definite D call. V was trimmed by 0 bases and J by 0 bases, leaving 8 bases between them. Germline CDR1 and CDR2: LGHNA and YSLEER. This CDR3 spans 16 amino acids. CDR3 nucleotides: TGCGCCAGCAGCCAAGATCTAACGGCAACTAATGAAAAACTGTTTTTT. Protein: CASSQDLTATNEKLFF.

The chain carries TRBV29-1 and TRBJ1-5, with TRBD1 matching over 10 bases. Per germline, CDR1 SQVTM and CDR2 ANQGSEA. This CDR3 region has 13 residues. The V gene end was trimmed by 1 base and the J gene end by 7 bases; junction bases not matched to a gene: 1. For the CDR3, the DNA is TGCAGCGTTGAAGGGACAGGGGGACAGCCCCAGCATTTT. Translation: CSVEGTGGQPQHF.

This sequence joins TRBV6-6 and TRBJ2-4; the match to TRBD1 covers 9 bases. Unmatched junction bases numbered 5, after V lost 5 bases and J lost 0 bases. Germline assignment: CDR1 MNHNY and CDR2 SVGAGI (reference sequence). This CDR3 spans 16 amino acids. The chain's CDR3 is CASSLGQGLAKNIQYF. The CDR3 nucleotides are TGTGCCAGCAGTCTAGGACAGGGGTTAGCCAAAAACATTCAGTACTTC.

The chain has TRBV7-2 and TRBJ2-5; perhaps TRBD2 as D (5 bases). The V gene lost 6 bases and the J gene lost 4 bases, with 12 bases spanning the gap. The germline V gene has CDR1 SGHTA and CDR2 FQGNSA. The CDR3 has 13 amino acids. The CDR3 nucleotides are TGTGCCAGCAGATCCCGGGGAACAGAGACCCAGTACTTC. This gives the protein CASRSRGTETQYF.

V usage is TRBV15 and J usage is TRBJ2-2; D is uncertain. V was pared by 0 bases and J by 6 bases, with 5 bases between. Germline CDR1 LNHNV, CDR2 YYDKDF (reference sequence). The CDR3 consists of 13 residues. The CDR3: CATSRDGAGELFF. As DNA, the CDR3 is TGTGCCACCAGCAGAGATGGAGCCGGGGAGCTGTTTTTT. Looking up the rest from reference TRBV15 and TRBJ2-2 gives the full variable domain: DAMVIQNPRYQVTQFGKPVTLSCSQTLNHNVMYWYQQKSSQAPKLLFHYYDKDFNNEADTPDNFQSRRPNTSFCFLDIRSPGLGDTAMYLCATSRDGAGELFFGEGSRLTVL.

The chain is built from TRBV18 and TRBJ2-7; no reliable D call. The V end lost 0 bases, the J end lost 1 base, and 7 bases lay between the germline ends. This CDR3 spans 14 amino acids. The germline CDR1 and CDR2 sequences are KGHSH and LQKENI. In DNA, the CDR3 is TGTGCCAGCTCACCACCTAGCAGATCCTACGAGCAGTACGTC. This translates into CASSPPSRSYEQYV.

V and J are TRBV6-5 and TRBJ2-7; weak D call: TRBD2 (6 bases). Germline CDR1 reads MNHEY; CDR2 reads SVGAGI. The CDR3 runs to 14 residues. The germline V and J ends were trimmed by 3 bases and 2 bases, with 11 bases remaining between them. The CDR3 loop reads CASSYTGSPYEQYV. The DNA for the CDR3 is TGTGCCAGCAGTTATACCGGGAGTCCCTACGAGCAGTACGTC.

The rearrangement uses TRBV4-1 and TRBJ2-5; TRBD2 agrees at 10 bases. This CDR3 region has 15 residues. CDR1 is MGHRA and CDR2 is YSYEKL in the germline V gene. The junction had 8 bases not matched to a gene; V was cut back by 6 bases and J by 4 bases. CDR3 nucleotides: TGCGCCAGCAGTTCGAGCGGGGGGGCCTTAGAGACCCAGTACTTC. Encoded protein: CASSSSGGALETQYF.

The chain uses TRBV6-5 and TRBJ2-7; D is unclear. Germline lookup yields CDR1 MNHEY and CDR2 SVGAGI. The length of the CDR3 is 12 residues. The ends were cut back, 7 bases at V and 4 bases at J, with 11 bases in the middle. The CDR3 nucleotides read TGTGCCAGCACCCTCAAGGAGTACGAGCAGTACGTC. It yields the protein CASTLKEYEQYV.

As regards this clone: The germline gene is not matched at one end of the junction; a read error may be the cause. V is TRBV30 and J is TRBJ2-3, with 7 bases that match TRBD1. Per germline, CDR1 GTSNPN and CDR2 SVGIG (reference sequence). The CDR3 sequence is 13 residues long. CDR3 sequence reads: CAWSQGVTNTQYF. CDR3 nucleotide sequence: TGTGCCTGGAGCCAGGGGGTCACAAATACGCAGTATTTT.

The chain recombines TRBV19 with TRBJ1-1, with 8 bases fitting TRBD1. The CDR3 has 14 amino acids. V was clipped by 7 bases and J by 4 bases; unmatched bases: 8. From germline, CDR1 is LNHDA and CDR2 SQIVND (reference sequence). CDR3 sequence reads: CASISGTGLTEAFF. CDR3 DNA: TGTGCCAGTATCTCCGGGACAGGCCTCACTGAAGCTTTCTTT.

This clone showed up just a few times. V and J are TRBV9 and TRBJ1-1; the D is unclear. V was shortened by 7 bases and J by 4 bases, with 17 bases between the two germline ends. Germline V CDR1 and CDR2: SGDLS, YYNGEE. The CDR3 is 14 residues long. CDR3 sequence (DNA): TGTGCCAGCGGAACTTCCGGTTTAGGCACTGAAGCTTTCTTT. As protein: CASGTSGLGTEAFF.

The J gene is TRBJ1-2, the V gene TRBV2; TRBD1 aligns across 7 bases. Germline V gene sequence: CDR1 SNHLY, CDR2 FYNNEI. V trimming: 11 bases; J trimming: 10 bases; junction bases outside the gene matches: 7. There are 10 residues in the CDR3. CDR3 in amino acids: CAVRTGVYTF. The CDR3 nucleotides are TGTGCCGTAAGGACAGGTGTCTACACCTTC.

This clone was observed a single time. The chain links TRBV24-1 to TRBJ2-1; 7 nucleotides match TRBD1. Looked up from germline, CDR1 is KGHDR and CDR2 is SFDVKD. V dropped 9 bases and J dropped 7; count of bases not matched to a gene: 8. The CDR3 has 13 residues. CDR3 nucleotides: TGTGCCACCGGGACAGACAGGAGAAATGAGCAGTTCTTC. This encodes CATGTDRRNEQFF.

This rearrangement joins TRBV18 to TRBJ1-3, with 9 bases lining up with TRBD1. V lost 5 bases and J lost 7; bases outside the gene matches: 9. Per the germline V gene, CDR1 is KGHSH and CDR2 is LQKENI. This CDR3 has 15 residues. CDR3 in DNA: TGTGCCAGCTCATCGGGACAGGGAGGAACTAACACCATATATTTT. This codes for CASSSGQGGTNTIYF.

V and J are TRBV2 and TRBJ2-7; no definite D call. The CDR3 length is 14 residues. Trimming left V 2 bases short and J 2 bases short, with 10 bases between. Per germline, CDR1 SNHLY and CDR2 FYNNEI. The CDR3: CASSEKTTTYEQYV. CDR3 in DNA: TGTGCCAGCAGTGAAAAAACTACTACCTACGAGCAGTACGTC.

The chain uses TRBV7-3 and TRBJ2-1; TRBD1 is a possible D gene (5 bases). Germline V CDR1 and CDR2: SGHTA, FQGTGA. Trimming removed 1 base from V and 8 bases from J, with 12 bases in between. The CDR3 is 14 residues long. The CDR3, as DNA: TGTGCCAGCAGCTTAAATCCAGGGTTAGATGAGCAGTTCTTC. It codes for CASSLNPGLDEQFF.